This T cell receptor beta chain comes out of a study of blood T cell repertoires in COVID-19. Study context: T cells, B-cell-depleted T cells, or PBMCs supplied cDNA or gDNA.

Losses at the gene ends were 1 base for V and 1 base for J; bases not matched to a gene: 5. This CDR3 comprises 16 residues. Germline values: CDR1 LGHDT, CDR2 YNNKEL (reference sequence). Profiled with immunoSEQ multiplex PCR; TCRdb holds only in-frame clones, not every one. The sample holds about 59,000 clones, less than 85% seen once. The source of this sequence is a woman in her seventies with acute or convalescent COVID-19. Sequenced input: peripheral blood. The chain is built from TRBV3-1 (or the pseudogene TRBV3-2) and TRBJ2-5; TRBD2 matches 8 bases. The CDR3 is CASSQVGSGAQETQYF. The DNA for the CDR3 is TGTGCCAGCAGCCAAGTGGGTAGCGGGGCCCAAGAGACCCAGTACTTC.